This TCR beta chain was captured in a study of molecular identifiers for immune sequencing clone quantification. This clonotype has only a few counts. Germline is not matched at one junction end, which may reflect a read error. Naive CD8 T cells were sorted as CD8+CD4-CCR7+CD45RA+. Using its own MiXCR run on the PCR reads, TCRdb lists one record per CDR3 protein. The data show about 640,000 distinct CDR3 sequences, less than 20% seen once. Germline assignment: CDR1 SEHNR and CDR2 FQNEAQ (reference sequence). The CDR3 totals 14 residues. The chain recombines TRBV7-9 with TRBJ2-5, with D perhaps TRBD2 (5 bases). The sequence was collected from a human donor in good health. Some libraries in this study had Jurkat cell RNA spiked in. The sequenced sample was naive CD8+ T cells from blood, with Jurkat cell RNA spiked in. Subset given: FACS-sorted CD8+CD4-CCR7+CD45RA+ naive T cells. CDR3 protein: CASCFWTGEETQYF. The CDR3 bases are TGTGCCAGCTGCTTTTGGACTGGAGAAGAAACCCAGTACTTC.